Sequencing of this T cell receptor (beta chain) was carried out in a study of shared clonotypes between healthy human individuals. Sequenced by immunoSEQ multiplex PCR; TCRdb stores in-frame clones only, minus some. The sample includes around 200,000 clones, roughly 93% of them seen just once. CDR1 ENHRY and CDR2 SYGVKD come from the germline V gene. There are 17 residues in the CDR3. Trimming took off 0 bases at V and 3 bases at J, with 16 bases between the two ends. The specimen was naive CD4+ T cells sorted from blood. Subset indicated: CD45RA+ positively selected. The TCR sequence derives from a woman in her thirties in good health. The V gene is TRBV10-3, the J gene TRBJ2-3, with D possibly TRBD2 on 5 matching bases. The CDR3 DNA follows: TGTGCCATCAGTGAGTCGTCACTAGACTCGGGGACAGATACGCAGTATTTT. Translation: CAISESSLDSGTDTQYF.